Following are 31 T cell receptor beta chains from one sample sequenced in a study of cytomegalovirus exposure and HLA in healthy donors. The study ran its PCR with 60 Vbeta and 13 Jbeta primers. Measured with immunoSEQ multiplex PCR; TCRdb has only the in-frame clones, and not every one. The sample lists under 150,000 clones, approximately 78% seen once, with 3.5% to 4.5% in the top ten. The sequenced sample consisted of PBMCs. The source is a middle-aged woman in good health and CMV-seropositive.

This clone was counted only a few times. The CDR3 spells CASSEKVSGGYTF. In nucleotides, the CDR3 is TGTGCCAGCAGTGAAAAGGTTAGCGGTGGCTACACCTTC. The rearrangement uses TRBV6-1 and TRBJ1-2; no firm D call. The CDR3 sequence is 13 residues long. CDR1 is MNHNS, CDR2 SASEGT, per germline. Trimming pared 2 bases from V and 7 bases from J, leaving 11 bases between.

The chain couples TRBV4-1 to TRBJ2-7; D is ambiguous. Germline V gene lookup returns CDR1 MGHRA and CDR2 YSYEKL. The length of the CDR3 is 16 residues. The ends were cut back, 3 bases at V and 3 bases at J, with 18 bases in the middle. The CDR3 region is CASSQGTAPLYYEQYF. CDR3 in DNA: TGCGCCAGCAGCCAGGGCACGGCTCCCCTTTACTACGAGCAGTACTTC.

The chain is built from TRBV4-2 and TRBJ1-5; 8 nucleotides agree with TRBD1. The V segment lost 3 bases and the J segment 6 bases; nucleotides outside the gene matches: 7. The CDR3 is 15 residues long. Germline V gives CDR1 LGHNA, CDR2 YNFKEQ. The CDR3 bases are TGTGCCAGCAGCCAGATAGACAGGGGTGGTCAGCCCCAGCATTTT. Translation: CASSQIDRGGQPQHF.

This clone occurred a few times. The chain couples TRBV2 to TRBJ2-2; D remains ambiguous. Germline values: CDR1 SNHLY, CDR2 FYNNEI. Trimming removed 5 bases from V and 1 base from J, with 5 bases in between. This CDR3 spans 13 amino acids. The CDR3 protein is CASSPGNTGELFF. The CDR3 DNA is TGTGCCAGCAGTCCAGGGAACACCGGGGAGCTGTTTTTT. The whole variable domain, filled in from reference TRBV2 and TRBJ2-2, reads EPEVTQTPSHQVTQMGQEVILRCVPISNHLYFYWYRQILGQKVEFLVSFYNNEISEKSEIFDDQFSVERPDGSNFTLKIRSTKLEDSAMYFCASSPGNTGELFFGEGSRLTVL.

The rearrangement joins TRBV28 to TRBJ2-1, with TRBD2 matching over 11 bases. CDR1 and CDR2 (germline): MDHEN, SYDVKM. J lost 0 bases, V lost 3 bases, and 10 bases had no gene match. This CDR3 has 19 amino acids. CDR3 amino acids: CASSFWASGGRSSYNEQFF. CDR3 DNA: TGTGCCAGCAGTTTTTGGGCTAGCGGGGGGCGAAGCTCCTACAATGAGCAGTTCTTC.

Worth noting for this clone: One junction end does not reproduce the germline sequence, and a read error may be involved. V is TRBV15 and J is TRBJ2-7; the match to TRBD1 covers 8 bases. Looked up from germline, CDR1 is LNHNV and CDR2 is YYDKDF (reference sequence). This CDR3 has 17 residues. The CDR3 is CATSSIGAGGASNEQYF. For the CDR3, the DNA is TGTGCCACCAGCTCCATCGGGGCAGGGGGCGCCTCCAACGAGCAGTACTTC. The full variable domain, in which reference TRBV15 and TRBJ2-7 provide the parts outside the CDR3, is DAMVIQNPRYQVTQFGKPVTLSCSQTLNHNVMYWYQQKSSQAPKLLFHYYDKDFNNEADTPDNFQSRRPNTSFCFLDIRSPGLGDTAMYLCATSSIGAGGASNEQYFGPGTRLTVT.

A remark on this clone: The sample holds other DNA sequences that translate to the same CDR3. J is TRBJ1-6 and V is TRBV4-2; 7 bases are shared with TRBD1. The CDR3 is 19 residues long. Germline V CDR1 and CDR2: LGHNA, YNFKEQ. V lost 3 bases and J lost 0; bases outside the gene matches: 11. DNA of the CDR3: TGTGCCAGCAGCCAGGTTGAGGGGGCGAGGAGCTCCTATAATTCACCCCTCCACTTT. Translation gives CASSQVEGARSSYNSPLHF.

This clone was seen just once. This chain links TRBV19 with TRBJ1-2; D call uncertain. Trimming stripped 7 bases from V and 2 bases from J, with 8 bases between. The CDR3 length is 12 residues. Germline V gene lookup returns CDR1 LNHDA and CDR2 SQIVND (reference sequence). The CDR3 region is CASTTYNYGYTF. As DNA, the CDR3 is TGTGCCAGTACGACATACAACTATGGCTACACCTTC. Looking up the rest from reference TRBV19 and TRBJ1-2 gives the full variable domain: DGGITQSPKYLFRKEGQNVTLSCEQNLNHDAMYWYRQDPGQGLRLIYYSQIVNDFQKGDIAEGYSVSREKKESFPLTVTSAQKNPTAFYLCASTTYNYGYTFGSGTRLTVV.

The chain uses TRBV28 and TRBJ1-3; weak D call: TRBD1 (6 bases). Germline-derived CDR1 and CDR2 are MDHEN and SYDVKM. This CDR3 contains 14 residues. V was clipped by 1 base and J by 3 bases, with 7 bases between them. DNA for the CDR3: TGTGCCAGCAGTTTATTGACAGGTGGAAACACCATATATTTT. Its protein is CASSLLTGGNTIYF.

This clone came up once. The rearrangement uses TRBV28 and TRBJ1-1; 9 bases fit TRBD1. The germline CDR1 and CDR2 sequences are MDHEN and SYDVKM. The CDR3 contains 16 residues. V shed 6 bases and J 2 bases; nucleotides not matched to a gene: 10. CDR3 loop: CASRFQPGQGNTEAFF. The CDR3 DNA reads as TGTGCCAGCAGGTTTCAGCCGGGACAGGGAAACACTGAAGCTTTCTTT.

V is TRBV2 and J is TRBJ2-7, with TRBD2 matching 9 bases. CDR3 length: 13 residues. Germline loops: CDR1 SNHLY, CDR2 FYNNEI. The V gene end was trimmed by 10 bases and the J gene end by 3 bases; junction bases not matched to a gene: 7. CDR3: CAILAGSLYEQYF. The CDR3 DNA follows: TGTGCCATCCTAGCGGGGTCTCTCTACGAGCAGTACTTC.

CDR3 loop: CASSSPKTGGITEAFF. The CDR3 nucleotides are TGTGCCAGCAGTTCCCCTAAAACTGGGGGCATAACTGAAGCTTTCTTT. The genes are TRBV6-5 and TRBJ1-1; weak D call: TRBD1 (6 bases). Trimming removed 4 bases at V and 5 bases at J, with 20 bases between. CDR3 size: 16 residues. Germline CDR1 is MNHEY and CDR2 is SVGAGI.

This chain uses TRBV30 with TRBJ2-1; 7 bases fit TRBD2. The germline V gene encodes CDR1 GTSNPN and CDR2 SVGIG (reference sequence). Trimming took 1 base from V and 9 from J; bases not matched to a gene: 9. CDR3 length equals 14 residues. The CDR3 nucleotides are TGTGCCTGGAGTGCCCCGAGCGGGGAGTCTGAGCAGTTCTTC. Its translation: CAWSAPSGESEQFF. The variable domain in full, completed from reference TRBV30 and TRBJ2-1, reads SQTIHQWPATLVQPVGSPLSLECTVEGTSNPNLYWYRQAAGRGLQLLFYSVGIGQISSEVPQNLSASRPQDRQFILSSKKLLLSDSGFYLCAWSAPSGESEQFFGPGTRLTVL.

In this sample, this clone turned up once. The CDR3 DNA is TGTGCCAGCAGCTTAGACAGGGGAAATAGCAATCAGCCCCAGCATTTT. This codes for CASSLDRGNSNQPQHF. The chain has TRBV5-6 and TRBJ1-5; 8 bases map to TRBD1. Losses at the gene ends were 2 bases for V and 0 bases for J; bases not matched to a gene: 4. The germline gives CDR1 SGHDT, CDR2 YYEEEE. The CDR3 is 16 residues long.

The rearrangement uses TRBV20-1 and TRBJ1-1; D is unclear. Trimming removed 3 bases from V and 7 bases from J, with 9 bases in between. Germline-derived CDR1 and CDR2 are DFQATT and SNEGSKA (reference sequence). CDR3 size: 11 residues. For the CDR3, the DNA is TGCAGTGCTAGGGAGACCTTTGAAGCTTTCTTT. It is translated as CSARETFEAFF.

J is TRBJ2-7 and V is TRBV18, with TRBD1 matching over 7 bases. V dropped 3 bases and J dropped 3; count of bases not matched to a gene: 5. Germline CDR1 KGHSH, CDR2 LQKENI. The CDR3 loop spans 14 amino acids. The CDR3 region has the DNA TGTGCCAGCTCACCGAGACAGGGAAGCTACGAGCAGTACTTC. Translating gives CASSPRQGSYEQYF. Drawing the rest from reference TRBV18 and TRBJ2-7, the complete variable domain is NAGVMQNPRHLVRRRGQEARLRCSPMKGHSHVYWYRQLPEEGLKFMVYLQKENIIDESGMPKERFSAEFPKEGPSILRIQQVVRGDSAAYFCASSPRQGSYEQYFGPGTRLTVT.

This sequence joins TRBV25-1 and TRBJ2-5; tentative D call: TRBD1 (6 bases). The end of the DNA is better explained by TRBJ2-7, so the J call may be wrong. CDR1 MGHDK and CDR2 SYGVNS come from the germline V gene. This CDR3 comprises 14 residues. The CDR3: CASRQTGQLGEQYF. Written as DNA, the CDR3 is TGTGCCAGCAGACAAACAGGGCAACTTGGCGAGCAGTACTTC.

The rearrangement joins TRBV19 to TRBJ2-7; TRBD2 agrees at 13 bases. The CDR3 length is 15 residues. Germline CDR1 reads LNHDA; CDR2 reads SQIVND (reference sequence). The V gene end was trimmed by 3 bases and the J gene end by 5 bases; junction bases not matched to a gene: 4. The CDR3 protein is CASSMGTSGNNEQYF. In DNA form, the CDR3 reads TGTGCCAGTAGTATGGGGACTAGCGGGAATAACGAGCAGTACTTC.

This rearrangement joins TRBV9 to TRBJ1-4, with D tentatively TRBD1 (6 bases). This CDR3 region has 14 residues. CDR1 is SGDLS and CDR2 is YYNGEE in the germline V gene. The ends were cut back, 1 base at V and 5 bases at J, with 9 bases in the middle. In DNA form, the CDR3 reads TGTGCCAGCAGCGTATCCCAGGGGAATGAAAAACTGTTTTTT. It encodes CASSVSQGNEKLFF. The full variable domain, with the rest looked up from reference TRBV9 and TRBJ1-4, is DSGVTQTPKHLITATGQRVTLRCSPRSGDLSVYWYQQSLDQGLQFLIQYYNGEERAKGNILERFSAQQFPDLHSELNLSSLELGDSALYFCASSVSQGNEKLFFGSGTQLSVL.

This chain links TRBV7-2 with TRBJ2-2; unclear D gene. The CDR3 loop spans 14 amino acids. V shed 1 base and J shed 1 base, with 4 bases lying between them. Germline V CDR1 and CDR2: SGHTA, FQGNSA. The CDR3 DNA is TGTGCCAGCAGCTTAGTTAGGAACACCGGGGAGCTGTTTTTT. Its protein is CASSLVRNTGELFF.

The chain recombines TRBV4-2 with TRBJ2-1; 7 bases map to TRBD2. The junction had 15 bases not matched to a gene; V was cut back by 4 bases and J by 6 bases. Germline-derived CDR1 and CDR2 are LGHNA and YNFKEQ. This CDR3 contains 17 residues. CDR3 amino acids: CASSRTITGGGGNEQFF. CDR3 in DNA: TGTGCCAGCAGCCGTACTATAACGGGGGGAGGTGGCAATGAGCAGTTCTTC.

This chain links TRBV11-2 with TRBJ2-1; D is unresolved. The CDR3 covers 14 residues. Trimming took off 5 bases at V and 0 bases at J, with 8 bases between the two ends. Germline V CDR1 and CDR2: SGHAT, FQNNGV. The CDR3 reads CASSLIRSYNEQFF. Here the CDR3 DNA reads TGTGCCAGCAGCCTAATTCGCTCCTACAATGAGCAGTTCTTC.

The rearrangement links TRBV2 to TRBJ1-1; the D is unclear. The CDR3 covers 13 residues. CDR1 is SNHLY and CDR2 is FYNNEI in the germline V gene. The V end lost 1 base, the J end lost 5 bases, and 8 bases lay between the germline ends. CDR3 DNA sequence: TGTGCCAGCAGTGAAGTGGGCGAGACTGAAGCTTTCTTT. Protein sequence: CASSEVGETEAFF.

The chain links TRBV27 to TRBJ1-6; no clear D. V lost 3 bases and J 8 bases, leaving 14 bases between the germline ends. This CDR3 comprises 15 residues. Looked up from germline, CDR1 is MNHEY and CDR2 is SMNVEV (reference sequence). The CDR3 protein is CASSFRTRYHSPLHF. Written as DNA, the CDR3 is TGTGCCAGCAGTTTCCGGACTCGCTACCATTCACCCCTCCACTTT.

The V and J genes are TRBV7-9 and TRBJ2-3; 9 bases map to TRBD2. The CDR3 has 17 residues. V gave up 5 bases and J gave up 4 bases; unmatched junction bases: 13. CDR1 and CDR2 from the germline V gene are SEHNR and FQNEAQ (reference sequence). CDR3: CASSQTRSGSKADTQYF. CDR3 nucleotides: TGTGCCAGCAGCCAGACCCGTAGCGGGAGTAAGGCAGATACGCAGTATTTT. Full variable domain (outside the CDR3, taken from reference TRBV7-9 and TRBJ2-3): DTGVSQNPRHKITKRGQNVTFRCDPISEHNRLYWYRQTLGQGPEFLTYFQNEAQLEKSRLLSDRFSAERPKGSFSTLEIQRTEQGDSAMYLCASSQTRSGSKADTQYFGPGTRLTVL.

The rearrangement uses TRBV11-1 and TRBJ2-5; D remains unclear. CDR1 and CDR2 from the germline V gene are SGHAT and FQDESV (reference sequence). Deletions cut 0 bases from V and 1 base from J, with 6 bases between. The length of the CDR3 is 14 residues. CDR3 loop: CASSLALAQETQYF. The CDR3, as DNA: TGTGCCAGCAGCTTAGCTCTGGCCCAAGAGACCCAGTACTTC.

The sample holds one count of this clone. The V gene is TRBV7-9, the J gene TRBJ2-7; 7 bases line up with TRBD1. The CDR3 has 15 amino acids. The trim removed 5 bases at V and 1 base at J, leaving 8 bases unmatched. CDR1 and CDR2 (germline): SEHNR, FQNEAQ (reference sequence). CDR3 coding DNA: TGTGCCAGCAGCGAATTCCGGGACAGTTCCTACGAGCAGTACTTC. Its protein is CASSEFRDSSYEQYF.

V usage is TRBV10-3 and J usage is TRBJ2-7; 13 bases are a match to TRBD2. With V trimmed by 6 bases and J by 3 bases, 2 bases remained unmatched. Germline V lookup: CDR1 ENHRY, CDR2 SYGVKD. This CDR3 spans 14 amino acids. The CDR3 loop reads CAIRGTSGIYEQYF. The CDR3 DNA sequence: TGTGCCATCAGGGGGACTAGCGGGATCTACGAGCAGTACTTC.

This clone showed up just once. The V call is TRBV5-1, the J call TRBJ2-2, with TRBD2 matching 8 bases. Germline V CDR1 and CDR2: SGHRS, YFSETQ. The CDR3 extends over 16 amino acids. The J segment lost 2 bases and the V segment lost 1 base, leaving 4 bases of the junction unmatched. In DNA form, the CDR3 reads TGCGCCAGCAGCTTGTTCCTAGCGGGTAACACCGGGGAGCTGTTTTTT. Encoded protein: CASSLFLAGNTGELFF.

The CDR3 DNA follows: TGTGCCAGCAGTTTGGCTAGCGGGAGTCGTAGCGAGCAGTACTTC. Translating it yields CASSLASGSRSEQYF. This chain uses TRBV28 with TRBJ2-7; 10 bases line up with TRBD2. Trimming at V came to 3 bases and at J to 6 bases, leaving 8 bases not matched to a gene. Germline V gene data show CDR1 as MDHEN and CDR2 as SYDVKM. The CDR3 has 15 amino acids.

This clone came up once. The V call is TRBV28, the J call TRBJ2-7; D not certain. Germline V CDR1 and CDR2: MDHEN, SYDVKM. The V gene lost 6 bases and the J gene lost 2 bases, with 11 bases spanning the gap. This CDR3 spans 13 amino acids. The CDR3 sequence is CASSPHKTYEQYF. For the CDR3, the DNA is TGTGCCAGCAGCCCCCACAAGACCTACGAGCAGTACTTC.